Below are 25 T cell receptor beta chains sequenced from a single sample in a study of T cells in Graves' hyperthyroidism and ophthalmopathy. RNA transcripts gave rise to amplified TCR beta CDR3 regions. The HTBI set primed first-round TCR CDR3 RT-PCR. TCRdb itself ran the multiplex PCR reads through MiXCR, one entry per CDR3 protein. This table holds 250,000 to 400,000 distinct CDR3 sequences, roughly 13% found once. Source material: blood. The receptors come from a woman in her thirties or forties with Graves' ophthalmopathy.

In this sample, this clonotype turned up many times. The J gene is TRBJ1-2, the V gene TRBV20-1; D is ambiguous. CDR1 and CDR2 from the germline V gene are DFQATT and SNEGSKA (reference sequence). The CDR3 extends over 11 amino acids. V was trimmed by 2 bases and J by 3 bases, leaving 4 bases between them. CDR3 nucleotide sequence: TGCAGTGCTAGATCCGACTATGGCTACACCTTC. Translating gives CSARSDYGYTF.

This clonotype has at least ten counts. V and J are TRBV20-1 and TRBJ2-7, with D perhaps TRBD2 (6 bases). The CDR3 runs to 15 residues. The V end was cut by 0 bases, the J end by 0 bases, with 12 bases between. Looked up from germline, CDR1 is DFQATT and CDR2 is SNEGSKA (reference sequence). CDR3 coding DNA: TGCAGTGCTAGAGATTTTCCTAGCGACTCCTACGAGCAGTACTTC. The encoded protein is CSARDFPSDSYEQYF.

The chain couples TRBV19 to TRBJ2-1; no firm D call. The CDR3 runs 14 residues. Germline lookup yields CDR1 LNHDA and CDR2 SQIVND (reference sequence). The V end was cut by 3 bases, the J end by 4 bases, with 10 bases between. The CDR3 nucleotides read TGTGCCAGTAGTATTACCGGCGGATACAATGAGCAGTTCTTC. This translates into CASSITGGYNEQFF.

Many counts were recorded for this clonotype. The chain employs TRBV11-2 and TRBJ2-7, with D perhaps TRBD1 (5 bases). Per germline, CDR1 SGHAT and CDR2 FQNNGV. The germline V and J ends were trimmed by 5 bases and 3 bases, with 14 bases remaining between them. The CDR3 runs to 14 residues. Here the CDR3 DNA reads TGTGCCAGCAGCCTCGACAGTGGTATCTACGAGCAGTACTTC. Protein: CASSLDSGIYEQYF.

There are a few counts of this clonotype. The chain is built from TRBV6-2 or TRBV6-3 and TRBJ2-5, with a possible D match to TRBD1 (5 bases). The CDR3 has 13 residues. Germline lookup yields CDR1 MNHEY and CDR2 SVGEGT. With 4 bases removed from V and 1 base from J, the gap between germline ends came to 7 bases. The DNA for the CDR3 is TGTGCCAGCAGTTTCAGGGCCCAAGAGACCCAGTACTTC. Translating it yields CASSFRAQETQYF.

This chain links TRBV28 with TRBJ2-2, with D tentatively TRBD1 or TRBD2 (5 bases each). The V gene's germline CDR1 is MDHEN and CDR2 SYDVKM. This CDR3 spans 17 amino acids. Deletions cut 6 bases from V and 4 bases from J, with 21 bases between. Written as DNA, the CDR3 is TGTGCCAGCAGCCAAGATCGTTGGGGGACGGGCACCGGGGAGCTGTTTTTT. Protein: CASSQDRWGTGTGELFF. Full variable domain (rest looked up from reference TRBV28 and TRBJ2-2): DVKVTQSSRYLVKRTGEKVFLECVQDMDHENMFWYRQDPGLGLRLIYFSYDVKMKEKGDIPEGYSVSREKKERFSLILESASTNQTSMYLCASSQDRWGTGTGELFFGEGSRLTVL.

There are a few counts of this clonotype. A much larger clone sits a single nucleotide away, making a read error possible. The chain recombines TRBV14 with TRBJ1-1, with unresolved D. Per the germline V gene, CDR1 is SGHDN and CDR2 is FVKESK. The CDR3 spans 13 residues. V was clipped by 1 base and J by 1 base, with 4 bases between them. In DNA form, the CDR3 reads TGTGCCAGCAGCCAAGTACGGAACACTGAAGCTTTCTTT. Protein: CASSQVRNTEAFF.

This clonotype was observed once. This may be a read error, as it is one base from a much larger clone. The chain uses TRBV6-2 or TRBV6-3 and TRBJ1-1, with 9 bases matching TRBD1. Germline assignment: CDR1 MNHEY and CDR2 SVGEGT. V trimming: 7 bases; J trimming: 4 bases; junction bases outside the gene matches: 7. This CDR3 has 14 residues. CDR3 protein: CASISDRGGTEAFF. CDR3 DNA: TGTGCCAGCATCTCGGACAGGGGAGGCACTGAAGCTTTCTTT.

The chain employs TRBV27 and TRBJ2-3; D might be TRBD1 (5 bases). CDR1 and CDR2 (germline): MNHEY, SMNVEV (reference sequence). Trimming cost V 5 bases and J 2 bases, with 14 bases left between them. The CDR3 has 15 residues. CDR3 amino acids: CASSPNDRYTDTQYF. CDR3 sequence (DNA): TGTGCCAGCAGTCCGAACGACAGATACACAGATACGCAGTATTTT.

The chain employs TRBV9 and TRBJ2-3; either TRBD1 or TRBD2 may fit D (5 bases each). The germline CDR1 and CDR2 sequences are SGDLS and YYNGEE. The CDR3 runs 17 residues. Trimming removed 4 bases at V and 2 bases at J, with 20 bases between. In DNA, the CDR3 is TGTGCCAGCAGCCCACTGGCAGGGACCCCTGTCACAGATACGCAGTATTTT. Its translation is CASSPLAGTPVTDTQYF. The variable domain in full, completed from reference TRBV9 and TRBJ2-3, reads DSGVTQTPKHLITATGQRVTLRCSPRSGDLSVYWYQQSLDQGLQFLIQYYNGEERAKGNILERFSAQQFPDLHSELNLSSLELGDSALYFCASSPLAGTPVTDTQYFGPGTRLTVL.

There are many counts of this clonotype. V gene TRBV2 combines with J gene TRBJ1-2, with 8 bases lining up with TRBD1. Unmatched junction bases numbered 5, after V lost 5 bases and J lost 6 bases. Looked up from germline, CDR1 is SNHLY and CDR2 is FYNNEI. The CDR3 sequence is 13 residues long. The CDR3 spells CASSPQGADGYTF. CDR3 nucleotide sequence: TGTGCCAGCAGTCCCCAGGGGGCCGATGGCTACACCTTC.

This clonotype was seen a few times. The rearrangement uses TRBV20-1 and TRBJ1-5; the match to TRBD1 covers 10 bases. This CDR3 spans 14 amino acids. The V and J ends lost 4 bases and 4 bases, in that order; junction bases with no gene match: 4. Germline loops: CDR1 DFQATT, CDR2 SNEGSKA (reference sequence). DNA of the CDR3: TGCAGTGCTAAGCCGGGACAGGGGAATCAGCCCCAGCATTTT. It codes for CSAKPGQGNQPQHF.

This clonotype was detected ten times or more. This chain links TRBV10-2 with TRBJ2-7; 7 nucleotides match TRBD2. Losses at the gene ends were 7 bases for V and 2 bases for J; bases not matched to a gene: 8. CDR1 WSHSY and CDR2 SAAADI come from the germline V gene. The CDR3 runs 14 residues. In nucleotides, the CDR3 is TGCGCCAGCACTGGGCGGGAGTTCCCCTACGAGCAGTACTTC. This gives the protein CASTGREFPYEQYF.

This clonotype was seen just once. This chain connects TRBV4-2 to TRBJ2-5; 13 nucleotides line up with TRBD2. This CDR3 region has 18 residues. Losses at the gene ends were 1 base for V and 1 base for J; bases not matched to a gene: 6. Per germline, CDR1 LGHNA and CDR2 YNFKEQ. As DNA, the CDR3 is TGTGCCAGCAGCCAAGGTCGACTAGCGGGAGGATTCCAAGAGACCCAGTACTTC. Protein: CASSQGRLAGGFQETQYF.

The chain couples TRBV9 to TRBJ2-3; TRBD2 aligns across 7 bases. The J segment lost 4 bases and the V segment lost 2 bases, leaving 7 bases of the junction unmatched. From germline, CDR1 is SGDLS and CDR2 YYNGEE. The CDR3 contains 15 residues. The CDR3 spells CASSVKREGADTQYF. Written as DNA, the CDR3 is TGTGCCAGCAGCGTCAAGAGGGAGGGCGCAGATACGCAGTATTTT.

This clonotype was observed many times. The chain couples TRBV19 to TRBJ2-7; perhaps TRBD2 as D (5 bases). Germline assignment: CDR1 LNHDA and CDR2 SQIVND (reference sequence). V was shortened by 1 base and J by 3 bases, with 7 bases between the two germline ends. This CDR3 has 13 residues. The CDR3 spells CASSIAADYEQYF. In DNA, the CDR3 is TGTGCCAGTAGTATAGCAGCGGACTACGAGCAGTACTTC.

This clonotype was detected ten times or more. CDR3 bases: TGTGCCATCAGTGATTCCCAGGATACGCAGTATTTT. Translated: CAISDSQDTQYF. This chain links TRBV10-3 with TRBJ2-3; D is ambiguous. CDR3 size: 12 residues. The V gene's germline CDR1 is ENHRY and CDR2 SYGVKD. Trimming took 3 bases from V and 6 from J, leaving 7 bases between them.

V gene TRBV25-1 combines with J gene TRBJ2-7, with TRBD1 identical over 9 bases. The CDR3 extends over 14 amino acids. The V segment lost 6 bases and the J segment 6 bases; nucleotides outside the gene matches: 9. Per germline, CDR1 MGHDK and CDR2 SYGVNS. The CDR3 protein is CASSGTGTSREQYF. CDR3 nucleotides: TGTGCCAGCAGCGGGACAGGGACAAGTCGCGAGCAGTACTTC.

This clonotype was observed many times. This rearrangement joins TRBV5-1 to TRBJ2-7, with D perhaps TRBD2 (7 bases). Germline V CDR1 and CDR2: SGHRS, YFSETQ. V was shortened by 4 bases and J by 1 base, with 18 bases between the two germline ends. The CDR3 is made up of 16 amino acids. DNA for the CDR3: TGCGCCAGCAGCGCGGCGGGGGCAGGGTTATCCTACGAGCAGTACTTC. Its translation is CASSAAGAGLSYEQYF.

In its sample, this clonotype was seen many times. The V and J genes are TRBV24-1 and TRBJ2-1, with D perhaps TRBD2 (7 bases). V lost 2 bases and J 4 bases, leaving 17 bases between the germline ends. Germline CDR1 and CDR2: KGHDR and SFDVKD. This CDR3 region has 17 residues. CDR3 nucleotide sequence: TGTGCCACCAGTGATTGGGGGGGCGGTAAACAATACAATGAGCAGTTCTTC. Translated, it gives CATSDWGGGKQYNEQFF.

This clonotype was seen many times. V and J are TRBV12-3 or TRBV12-4 and TRBJ2-3; possibly TRBD1 for D (5 bases). Trimming removed 4 bases from V and 5 bases from J, with 10 bases in between. The CDR3 loop spans 13 amino acids. The CDR3 here is CASSYRRGDTQYF. CDR3 bases: TGTGCCAGCAGTTACAGAAGGGGAGATACGCAGTATTTT.

This chain connects TRBV20-1 to TRBJ2-2; 8 bases are shared with TRBD2. V was clipped by 6 bases and J by 7 bases; unmatched bases: 7. Germline V gene sequence: CDR1 DFQATT, CDR2 SNEGSKA (reference sequence). This CDR3 has 13 residues. CDR3 residues: CSAPRGGRGELFF. CDR3 nucleotides: TGCAGTGCACCCCGGGGGGGACGCGGGGAGCTGTTTTTT.

This clonotype showed up many times. The gene calls are TRBV6-1 and TRBJ1-4; no firm D call. The V end was cut by 5 bases, the J end by 5 bases, with 15 bases between. This CDR3 has 15 amino acids. The germline gives CDR1 MNHNS, CDR2 SASEGT. The CDR3 spells CASSNLPGGNEKLFF. In DNA, the CDR3 is TGTGCCAGCAGTAACCTCCCGGGTGGGAATGAAAAACTGTTTTTT.

This clonotype was seen repeatedly, ten times or more. This sequence joins TRBV11-3 and TRBJ2-7, with unresolved D. The V end was cut by 1 base, the J end by 7 bases, with 11 bases between. There are 13 residues in the CDR3. CDR1 and CDR2 (germline): SGHNT, YENEEA. As DNA, the CDR3 is TGTGCCAGCAGCTTAGGCCCCTTACGGGAGCAGTACTTC. As protein: CASSLGPLREQYF.

This clonotype appeared a few times. J is TRBJ2-2 and V is TRBV3-1; 15 bases are shared with TRBD2. The CDR3 loop spans 18 amino acids. The V segment lost 1 base and the J segment 5 bases; nucleotides outside the gene matches: 5. Germline CDR1 is LGHDT and CDR2 is YNNKEL (reference sequence). CDR3 sequence reads: CASSQVGTSGRRTGELFF. The CDR3 DNA reads TGTGCCAGCAGCCAAGTTGGGACTAGCGGGAGGCGGACCGGGGAGCTGTTTTTT.